Below, 19 T cell receptor beta chains from the same sample are listed, as sequenced in a study of T cell responses to AZD1222 COVID-19 vaccine (dated by TCRdb to the early 2020s). The sample's time point label, in plain terms: about 28 days (+/-7) after the second vaccine dose. In the paper's terms, the treatment or condition label means: meningococcal conjugate vaccine given as trial control. Library method: the immunoSEQ multiplex PCR assay. Drawn from immuneACCESS, this table holds only the in-frame rearrangements with V and J called that TCRdb kept. Clones are partly lost; checked studies trace under half to an unresolved V gene and leave the rest unexplained. In this sample the table shows around 60,000 clones, about 90% of which occur a single time. The leading ten clones occupy 6.3% of the sample. Source: peripheral blood, taken 28 days after the second dose of the MenACWY control vaccine. The receptors were sampled from an adult who received the MenACWY meningococcal vaccine as a control.

The V and J genes are TRBV11-3 and TRBJ2-7; no reliable D call. The CDR3 sequence is 15 residues long. The V and J ends lost 0 bases and 3 bases respectively, with 12 bases between them. The germline CDR1 and CDR2 sequences are SGHNT and YENEEA. CDR3 sequence reads: CASSLDPGSRYEQYF. The CDR3 DNA follows: TGTGCCAGCAGCTTAGATCCGGGCAGCCGCTACGAGCAGTACTTC.

CDR3 in amino acids: CAWSVLGTGNEQYF. The CDR3 DNA reads TGTGCCTGGAGTGTACTCGGGACGGGTAACGAGCAGTACTTC. The chain links TRBV30 to TRBJ2-7, with D perhaps assigned TRBD1 or TRBD2 (5 bases each). CDR1 and CDR2 from the germline V gene are GTSNPN and SVGIG (reference sequence). The CDR3 is 14 amino acids. V gave up 0 bases and J gave up 5 bases, with 14 bases separating them. Together with reference TRBV30 and TRBJ2-7, the CDR3 gives the full variable domain: SQTIHQWPATLVQPVGSPLSLECTVEGTSNPNLYWYRQAAGRGLQLLFYSVGIGQISSEVPQNLSASRPQDRQFILSSKKLLLSDSGFYLCAWSVLGTGNEQYFGPGTRLTVT.

This chain links TRBV15 with TRBJ1-1, with TRBD1 identical over 7 bases. Germline-derived CDR1 and CDR2 are LNHNV and YYDKDF (reference sequence). The CDR3 has 14 residues. Trimming at V came to 1 base and at J to 3 bases, leaving 2 bases not matched to a gene. The CDR3 loop reads CATSRAGGYTEAFF. CDR3 DNA: TGTGCCACCAGCAGAGCAGGGGGTTACACTGAAGCTTTCTTT.

V usage is TRBV5-1 and J usage is TRBJ1-3, with D perhaps matching TRBD1 (5 bases). With 0 bases removed from V and 4 bases from J, the gap between germline ends came to 11 bases. Germline CDR1 reads SGHRS; CDR2 reads YFSETQ. This CDR3 has 15 residues. The CDR3 reads CASSLADKEGNTIYF. CDR3 coding DNA: TGCGCCAGCAGCTTGGCGGACAAGGAGGGAAACACCATATATTTT.

The chain uses TRBV7-6 and TRBJ2-2; possible D gene TRBD2, 5 bases. The CDR3 runs to 15 residues. CDR1 and CDR2 (germline): SGHVS, FNYEAQ. Deletions cut 5 bases from V and 0 bases from J, with 10 bases between. CDR3 in amino acids: CASSRSVANTGELFF. The CDR3 DNA is TGTGCCAGCAGCCGTAGCGTGGCGAACACCGGGGAGCTGTTTTTT.

V is TRBV7-9 and J is TRBJ2-2; D gene uncertain. With 5 bases removed from V and 1 base from J, the gap between germline ends came to 14 bases. The germline gives CDR1 SEHNR, CDR2 FQNEAQ (reference sequence). The CDR3 has 16 residues. The CDR3 DNA sequence: TGTGCCAGCAGCCACCTTCCCCCCGAGAACACCGGGGAGCTGTTTTTT. Residues: CASSHLPPENTGELFF.

J is TRBJ2-2 and V is TRBV5-5; D is unclear. V was pared by 5 bases and J by 3 bases, with 11 bases between. The V gene's germline CDR1 is SGHKS and CDR2 YYEKEE (reference sequence). The CDR3 spans 14 residues. CDR3 amino acids: CASRYTEDTGELFF. The CDR3 DNA is TGTGCCAGCAGGTACACAGAGGACACCGGGGAGCTGTTTTTT.

The chain uses TRBV12-3 or TRBV12-4 and TRBJ1-5, with 7 bases fitting TRBD1. This CDR3 has 12 residues. J was trimmed by 9 bases and V by 7 bases; bases with no gene match: 6. Here the CDR3 reads CASNQGVGPQHF. The CDR3 DNA reads TGTGCCAGCAACCAGGGGGTAGGGCCCCAGCATTTT.

The gene calls are TRBV4-3 and TRBJ2-2; 10 bases agree with TRBD2. CDR3 length: 18 residues. CDR1 LGHNA and CDR2 YSLEER come from the germline V gene. The V segment lost 1 base and the J segment 6 bases; nucleotides outside the gene matches: 11. CDR3 loop: CASSQGPGGSGRAGELFF. CDR3 bases: TGCGCCAGCAGCCAAGGTCCCGGGGGGAGCGGGAGGGCCGGGGAGCTGTTTTTT.

The CDR3, as DNA: TGTGCCAGCAGCAAGACAGGGGGTCGCGGCACCATATATTTT. It translates to CASSKTGGRGTIYF. The rearrangement links TRBV21-1 to TRBJ1-3; the listed D gene, TRBD1, was not tested against the DNA. TRBV21-1 is annotated as a pseudogene. CDR3 length: 14 amino acids.

The rearrangement links TRBV19 to TRBJ1-1; D gene uncertain. CDR1 and CDR2 from the germline V gene are LNHDA and SQIVND (reference sequence). The CDR3 sequence is 14 residues long. V shed 3 bases and J shed 3 bases, with 11 bases lying between them. The chain's CDR3 is CASSILERDTEAFF. CDR3 bases: TGTGCCAGTAGTATTCTCGAGCGTGACACTGAAGCTTTCTTT.

The chain joins TRBV3-1 (or the pseudogene TRBV3-2) to TRBJ2-7; the D is unclear. The CDR3 is 13 amino acids. Germline-derived CDR1 and CDR2 are LGHDT and YNNKEL (reference sequence). The V end lost 6 bases, the J end lost 3 bases, and 12 bases lay between the germline ends. CDR3 nucleotides: TGTGCCAGCAGTCCTCCCTTCGGCTACGAGCAGTACTTC. This translates into CASSPPFGYEQYF.

This chain links TRBV7-2 with TRBJ2-5, with D uncertain. Germline loops: CDR1 SGHTA, CDR2 FQGNSA. CDR3 length: 11 amino acids. The ends were cut back, 4 bases at V and 9 bases at J, with 9 bases in the middle. The DNA for the CDR3 is TGTGCCAGCAGCTCGCGGTGGGCCCAGTACTTC. Amino acid sequence: CASSSRWAQYF.

The gene calls are TRBV9 and TRBJ2-3; D gene uncertain. Between the trimmed V and J ends, which lost 4 bases and 4 bases, there was a span of 13 bases. This CDR3 region has 14 residues. CDR1 is SGDLS, CDR2 YYNGEE, per germline. The CDR3 DNA sequence: TGTGCCAGCAGCCCACCCTTGGGTGCAGATACGCAGTATTTT. It encodes CASSPPLGADTQYF. The full variable domain, rest sourced from reference TRBV9 and TRBJ2-3, is DSGVTQTPKHLITATGQRVTLRCSPRSGDLSVYWYQQSLDQGLQFLIQYYNGEERAKGNILERFSAQQFPDLHSELNLSSLELGDSALYFCASSPPLGADTQYFGPGTRLTVL.

In this sample, this clone turned up once. The chain recombines TRBV3-1 (or the pseudogene TRBV3-2) with TRBJ1-3; no definite D call. Germline V lookup: CDR1 LGHDT, CDR2 YNNKEL (reference sequence). The length of the CDR3 is 14 residues. V shed 7 bases and J shed 4 bases, with 14 bases lying between them. CDR3 nucleotide sequence: TGTGCCAGCACCCTACCCGGACCCGGAAACACCATATATTTT. Amino acids: CASTLPGPGNTIYF.

The chain uses TRBV4-1 and TRBJ1-4; 10 nucleotides match TRBD1. The CDR3 loop spans 15 amino acids. The germline gives CDR1 MGHRA, CDR2 YSYEKL. V trimming: 2 bases; J trimming: 7 bases; junction bases outside the gene matches: 4. The CDR3 coding sequence is TGCGCCAGCAGCCAAAGACAGGGGGCGTCTGAAAAACTGTTTTTT. Protein sequence: CASSQRQGASEKLFF.

V and J are TRBV30 and TRBJ2-2; TRBD2 is a possible D gene (6 bases). The CDR3 spans 16 residues. CDR1 GTSNPN and CDR2 SVGIG come from the germline V gene (reference sequence). The V and J ends lost 6 bases and 7 bases respectively, with 24 bases between them. CDR3 bases: TGTGCCTGCCTCCCCATTCGGGAGATAGGAATCGGGGAGCTGTTTTTT. It specifies CACLPIREIGIGELFF.

This clone was detected once. The chain employs TRBV3-1 (or the pseudogene TRBV3-2) and TRBJ2-1; TRBD1 agrees at 9 bases. This CDR3 region has 14 residues. The V and J ends lost 4 bases and 9 bases, in that order; junction bases with no gene match: 7. Per the germline V gene, CDR1 is LGHDT and CDR2 is YNNKEL (reference sequence). CDR3 coding DNA: TGTGCCAGCAGCCTTGGACAGGGGAGAGGTGAGCAGTTCTTC. Translating it yields CASSLGQGRGEQFF.

This clone was detected once. This chain links TRBV7-6 with TRBJ2-1, with 10 bases matching TRBD2. This CDR3 region has 16 residues. J gave up 8 bases and V 9 bases, and 16 bases lay outside the gene matches. Germline-derived CDR1 and CDR2 are SGHVS and FNYEAQ. CDR3 DNA: TGTGCCAGACCCCATATCCTAGCGGGAGTACGGCATGAGCAGTTCTTC. The encoded protein is CARPHILAGVRHEQFF.